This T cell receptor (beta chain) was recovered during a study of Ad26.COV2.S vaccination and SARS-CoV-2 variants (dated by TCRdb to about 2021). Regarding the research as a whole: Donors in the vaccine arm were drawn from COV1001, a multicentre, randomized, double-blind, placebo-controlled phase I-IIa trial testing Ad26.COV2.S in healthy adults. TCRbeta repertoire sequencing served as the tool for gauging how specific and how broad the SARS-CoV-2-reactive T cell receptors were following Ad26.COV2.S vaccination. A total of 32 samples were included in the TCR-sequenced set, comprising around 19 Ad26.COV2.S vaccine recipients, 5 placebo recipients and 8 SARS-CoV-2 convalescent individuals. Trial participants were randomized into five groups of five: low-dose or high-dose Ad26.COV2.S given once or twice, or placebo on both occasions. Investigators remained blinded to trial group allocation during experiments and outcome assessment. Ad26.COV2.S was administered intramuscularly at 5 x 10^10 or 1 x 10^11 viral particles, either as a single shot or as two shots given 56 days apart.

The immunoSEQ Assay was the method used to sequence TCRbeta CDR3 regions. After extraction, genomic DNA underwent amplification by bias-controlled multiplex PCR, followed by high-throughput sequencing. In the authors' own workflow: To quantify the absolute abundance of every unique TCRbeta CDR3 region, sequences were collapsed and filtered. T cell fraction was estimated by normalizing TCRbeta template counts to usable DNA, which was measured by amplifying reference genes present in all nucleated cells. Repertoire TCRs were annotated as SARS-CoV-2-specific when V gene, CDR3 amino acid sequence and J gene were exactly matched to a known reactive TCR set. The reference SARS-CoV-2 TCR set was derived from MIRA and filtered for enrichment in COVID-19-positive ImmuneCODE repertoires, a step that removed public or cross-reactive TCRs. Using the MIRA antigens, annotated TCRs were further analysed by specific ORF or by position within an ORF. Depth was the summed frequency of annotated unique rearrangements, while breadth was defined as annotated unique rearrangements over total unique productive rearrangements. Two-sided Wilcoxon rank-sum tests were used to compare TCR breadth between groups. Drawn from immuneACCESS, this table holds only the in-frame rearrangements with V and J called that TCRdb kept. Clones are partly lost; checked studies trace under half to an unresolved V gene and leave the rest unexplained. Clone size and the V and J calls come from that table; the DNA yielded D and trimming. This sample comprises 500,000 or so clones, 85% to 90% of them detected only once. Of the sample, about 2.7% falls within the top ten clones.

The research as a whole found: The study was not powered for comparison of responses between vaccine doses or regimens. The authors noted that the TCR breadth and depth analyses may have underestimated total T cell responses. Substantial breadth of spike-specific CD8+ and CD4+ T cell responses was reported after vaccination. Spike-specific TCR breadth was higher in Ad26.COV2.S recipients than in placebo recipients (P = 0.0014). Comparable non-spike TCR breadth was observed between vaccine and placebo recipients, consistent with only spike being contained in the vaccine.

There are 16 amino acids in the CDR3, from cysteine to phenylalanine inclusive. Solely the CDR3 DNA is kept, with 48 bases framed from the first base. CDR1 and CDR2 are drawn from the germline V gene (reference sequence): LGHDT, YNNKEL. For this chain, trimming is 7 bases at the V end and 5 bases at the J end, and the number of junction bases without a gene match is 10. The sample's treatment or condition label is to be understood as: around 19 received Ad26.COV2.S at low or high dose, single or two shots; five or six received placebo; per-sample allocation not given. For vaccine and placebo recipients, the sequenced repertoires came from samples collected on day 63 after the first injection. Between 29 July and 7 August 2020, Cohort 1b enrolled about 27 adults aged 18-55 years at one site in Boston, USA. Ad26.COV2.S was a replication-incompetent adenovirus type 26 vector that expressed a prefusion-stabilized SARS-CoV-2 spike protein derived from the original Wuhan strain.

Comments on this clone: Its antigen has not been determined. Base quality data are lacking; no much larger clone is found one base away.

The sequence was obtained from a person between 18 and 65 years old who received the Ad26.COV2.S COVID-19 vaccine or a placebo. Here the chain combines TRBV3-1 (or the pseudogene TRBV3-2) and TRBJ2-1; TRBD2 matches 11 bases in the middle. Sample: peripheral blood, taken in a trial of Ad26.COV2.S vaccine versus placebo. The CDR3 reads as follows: CASNYLAGGPNNEQFF. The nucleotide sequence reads TGTGCCAGCAACTACTTAGCGGGAGGGCCGAACAATGAGCAGTTCTTC.